Below are 15 T cell receptor beta chains sequenced from a single sample in a study of graft-versus-host responses after intestinal transplantation. Sequencing used immunoSEQ multiplex PCR; TCRdb keeps in-frame clones, though not all of them. The data hold tens of thousands of clones, with around 93% observed a single time. These TCRs are of unknown antigen specificity. The sample consisted of unstimulated CD8+ T cells sorted from spleen or lymph node cells, taken before intestinal transplant. The receptors stem from a human donor who received an intestinal transplant.

V and J are TRBV11-2 and TRBJ2-3; 9 bases map to TRBD2. The V and J ends lost 3 bases and 3 bases, in that order; junction bases with no gene match: 1. Germline V gives CDR1 SGHAT, CDR2 FQNNGV. The CDR3 is made up of 14 amino acids. The CDR3 region has the DNA TGTGCCAGCAGCTTCGCGGGGGGGACAGATACGCAGTATTTT. Residues: CASSFAGGTDTQYF.

The J gene is TRBJ2-7, the V gene TRBV4-1; 7 positions match TRBD1. The CDR3 contains 14 residues. The germline V gene encodes CDR1 MGHRA and CDR2 YSYEKL. V lost 1 base, J lost 5 bases, and 5 bases stayed unmatched. DNA of the CDR3: TGCGCCAGCAGCCAAGTTGGAGACAGGGACGAGCAGTACTTC. This encodes CASSQVGDRDEQYF.

This chain connects TRBV9 to TRBJ1-2; 10 bases fit TRBD1. The J segment lost 3 bases and the V segment lost 4 bases, leaving 6 bases of the junction unmatched. Per germline, CDR1 SGDLS and CDR2 YYNGEE. This CDR3 is 15 amino acids long. The CDR3 is CASSPRTGGDYGYTF. In DNA form, the CDR3 reads TGTGCCAGCAGCCCCCGGACAGGGGGGGACTATGGCTACACCTTC.

Only a few counts were recorded for this clone. The V gene is TRBV2, the J gene TRBJ2-3; 10 bases map to TRBD2. V lost 1 base to trimming and J lost 5 bases; unmatched junction nucleotides: 3. This CDR3 has 15 residues. The germline CDR1 and CDR2 sequences are SNHLY and FYNNEI. In DNA form, the CDR3 reads TGTGCCAGCAGTGAAGAGCTAGCGGGGGTAGATACGCAGTATTTT. Translating gives CASSEELAGVDTQYF.

This chain links TRBV29-1 with TRBJ1-1; D not resolved. Germline loops: CDR1 SQVTM, CDR2 ANQGSEA. Trimming took off 6 bases at V and 1 base at J, with 9 bases between the two ends. This CDR3 region has 12 residues. The CDR3 here is CSVPGSNTEAFF. Here the CDR3 DNA reads TGCAGCGTGCCCGGGTCGAACACTGAAGCTTTCTTT.

Comment on this clone: Other DNA sequences in the same sample also yield this CDR3. The CDR3 protein is CASSLGQNTEAFF. The CDR3 DNA sequence: TGTGCCAGCAGTTTGGGGCAGAACACTGAAGCTTTCTTT. The chain has TRBV27 and TRBJ1-1, with D possibly TRBD1 on 5 matching bases. CDR1 is MNHEY, CDR2 SMNVEV, per germline (reference sequence). This CDR3 has 13 amino acids. Trimming removed 3 bases from V and 1 base from J, with 6 bases in between.

The table lists this clone with a few counts. V and J are TRBV5-1 and TRBJ1-3; D is possibly TRBD1 (6 bases). V was clipped by 1 base and J by 4 bases, with 12 bases between them. The CDR3 spans 15 residues. Germline V lookup: CDR1 SGHRS, CDR2 YFSETQ. The CDR3 loop reads CASSLTQGKGNTIYF. Here the CDR3 DNA reads TGCGCCAGCAGCTTGACACAGGGTAAGGGAAACACCATATATTTT.

V is TRBV30 and J is TRBJ1-1, with 8 bases identical to TRBD1. Looked up from germline, CDR1 is GTSNPN and CDR2 is SVGIG (reference sequence). V gave up 4 bases and J gave up 5 bases; unmatched junction bases: 9. CDR3 length: 14 residues. CDR3: CAWNPGTGGTEAFF. CDR3 bases: TGTGCCTGGAACCCCGGGACAGGCGGGACTGAAGCTTTCTTT.

The V call is TRBV9, the J call TRBJ2-3; 8 bases map to TRBD1. The germline gives CDR1 SGDLS, CDR2 YYNGEE. V lost 0 bases to trimming and J lost 0 bases; unmatched junction nucleotides: 3. The CDR3 runs to 16 residues. The CDR3 DNA sequence: TGTGCCAGCAGCGTAGGCGGGACAGGCAGCACAGATACGCAGTATTTT. Its protein product is CASSVGGTGSTDTQYF.

The chain is built from TRBV14 and TRBJ2-3; TRBD1 is a possible D gene (6 bases). With 1 base removed from V and 2 bases from J, the gap between germline ends came to 10 bases. The CDR3 totals 15 residues. Germline V gene data show CDR1 as SGHDN and CDR2 as FVKESK. The chain's CDR3 is CASSQVGTLTDTQYF. As DNA, the CDR3 is TGTGCCAGCAGCCAAGTTGGGACACTCACAGATACGCAGTATTTT.

DNA of the CDR3: TGTGCCACCAGCAGAGTTTTGAGTGAAGCTTTCTTT. This codes for CATSRVLSEAFF. This chain joins TRBV15 and TRBJ1-1; D call uncertain. The CDR3 runs 12 residues. Trimming removed 1 base from V and 7 bases from J, with 7 bases in between. Germline-derived CDR1 and CDR2 are LNHNV and YYDKDF (reference sequence).

V and J are TRBV27 and TRBJ2-1; D is perhaps TRBD2 (6 bases). Trimming pared 0 bases from V and 7 bases from J, leaving 19 bases between. The germline CDR1 and CDR2 sequences are MNHEY and SMNVEV (reference sequence). The CDR3 runs 17 residues. The CDR3, as DNA: TGTGCCAGCAGTTTATCTTATGGAGGGACTCGCAATAATGAGCAGTTCTTC. Translating it yields CASSLSYGGTRNNEQFF.

The V gene is TRBV19, the J gene TRBJ2-5; D is perhaps TRBD1 (6 bases). CDR3 length equals 13 residues. V lost 5 bases to trimming and J lost 5 bases, with 12 bases between them. Per germline, CDR1 LNHDA and CDR2 SQIVND (reference sequence). DNA for the CDR3: TGTGCCAGTAGTTGGGGGCCTTCGGAGACCCAGTACTTC. Its translation: CASSWGPSETQYF.

This chain connects TRBV5-4 to TRBJ2-7, with 10 nucleotides matching TRBD2. Unmatched junction bases numbered 6, after V lost 2 bases and J lost 4 bases. The CDR3 length is 15 residues. The germline V gene encodes CDR1 SGHNT and CDR2 YYREEE (reference sequence). The CDR3 region has the DNA TGTGCCAGCAGCTTAGGAACTAGCGGGGAATACGAGCAGTACTTC. This sequence encodes CASSLGTSGEYEQYF.

This chain links TRBV10-3 with TRBJ2-7; no firm D call. The germline gives CDR1 ENHRY, CDR2 SYGVKD. Trimming pared 0 bases from V and 0 bases from J, leaving 18 bases between. The CDR3 contains 18 residues. The CDR3: CAISESYMAQDLSYEQYF. The CDR3 nucleotides are TGTGCCATCAGTGAGTCCTATATGGCCCAGGATCTCTCCTACGAGCAGTACTTC.